A single sample gave rise to the 24 T cell receptor beta chains below, sequenced in a study of blood T cell repertoires in COVID-19. Using immunoSEQ multiplex PCR, the repertoire was profiled, and TCRdb retains in-frame clones only, with some absent. The data contain under 300,000 clones, over 75% of them singletons. Sequenced input: PBMCs or T cells enriched from blood (not recorded which). These receptors came from a woman younger than 30 who had recovered from COVID-19.

The rearrangement joins TRBV6-4 to TRBJ2-1, with TRBD2 identical over 9 bases. Germline V gives CDR1 MRHNA, CDR2 SNTAGT. The CDR3 loop spans 14 amino acids. The trim removed 4 bases at V and 5 bases at J, leaving 3 bases unmatched. The CDR3 loop reads CASSASGVNNEQFF. The CDR3 bases are TGTGCCAGCAGTGCTAGCGGGGTCAACAATGAGCAGTTCTTC.

This chain joins TRBV9 and TRBJ2-3, with 9 nucleotides matching TRBD2. Trimming at V came to 0 bases and at J to 2 bases, leaving 7 bases not matched to a gene. CDR1 SGDLS and CDR2 YYNGEE come from the germline V gene. CDR3 size: 17 residues. CDR3 bases: TGTGCCAGCAGCGTAGGGGCTAGCGGGACGATCACAGATACGCAGTATTTT. Translated: CASSVGASGTITDTQYF.

The gene calls are TRBV10-3 and TRBJ1-1; TRBD1 might be the D (5 bases). The CDR3 extends over 14 amino acids. CDR1 is ENHRY and CDR2 is SYGVKD in the germline V gene. V was pared by 6 bases and J by 0 bases, with 11 bases between. This chain's CDR3 is CAISAGYMNTEAFF. The CDR3 bases are TGTGCCATCAGCGCAGGGTACATGAACACTGAAGCTTTCTTT.

The CDR3 DNA follows: TGTGCCACCAGCAGGGGGGTCGACAGGGTGGGTGAAAAACTGTTTTTT. This encodes CATSRGVDRVGEKLFF. This rearrangement joins TRBV15 to TRBJ1-4, with 7 nucleotides matching TRBD1. Trimming removed 3 bases from V and 7 bases from J; junction bases left unmatched: 11. Germline-derived CDR1 and CDR2 are LNHNV and YYDKDF (reference sequence). CDR3 length equals 16 residues.

The V and J genes are TRBV20-1 and TRBJ1-2, with D unclear. Germline V gene lookup returns CDR1 DFQATT and CDR2 SNEGSKA (reference sequence). The CDR3 totals 11 residues. Trimming removed 3 bases at V and 4 bases at J, with 6 bases between. CDR3 region: CSARATYGYTF. The CDR3 DNA reads as TGCAGTGCTAGGGCAACCTATGGCTACACCTTC.

The chain carries TRBV28 and TRBJ1-1; D unclear. The V end was cut by 8 bases, the J end by 7 bases, with 20 bases between. This CDR3 region has 14 residues. Germline lookup yields CDR1 MDHEN and CDR2 SYDVKM. In DNA form, the CDR3 reads TGTGCCAGCCTGAAGCTAGAGTGGCTCGGTGAAGCTTTCTTT. Amino acids: CASLKLEWLGEAFF. The entire variable domain, with the rest obtained from reference TRBV28 and TRBJ1-1, is as follows: DVKVTQSSRYLVKRTGEKVFLECVQDMDHENMFWYRQDPGLGLRLIYFSYDVKMKEKGDIPEGYSVSREKKERFSLILESASTNQTSMYLCASLKLEWLGEAFFGQGTRLTVV.

Details on this clone: Distinct nucleotide sequences in the sample also encode this CDR3. The genes are TRBV9 and TRBJ1-2; D gene uncertain. CDR3 length: 13 residues. CDR1 is SGDLS and CDR2 is YYNGEE in the germline V gene. V gave up 0 bases and J gave up 6 bases, with 9 bases separating them. The CDR3 bases are TGTGCCAGCAGCGTAGGACCGGGTGATGGCTACACCTTC. It translates to CASSVGPGDGYTF.

The chain carries TRBV6-5 and TRBJ1-2, with 7 bases aligning to TRBD1. CDR3 length equals 12 residues. The germline CDR1 and CDR2 sequences are MNHEY and SVGAGI. With 6 bases clipped from V and 7 bases from J, the junction kept 5 bases outside the gene matches. The CDR3 here is CASRNRGGGYTF. The CDR3, as DNA: TGTGCCAGCAGAAACAGGGGTGGTGGCTACACCTTC.

The rearrangement links TRBV19 to TRBJ1-5; D not certain. V was clipped by 4 bases and J by 2 bases, with 6 bases between them. The CDR3 spans 13 residues. Per germline, CDR1 LNHDA and CDR2 SQIVND (reference sequence). The CDR3 DNA is TGTGCCAGTAGTACCCGAGGCAATCAGCCCCAGCATTTT. Its protein is CASSTRGNQPQHF.

The chain uses TRBV18 and TRBJ2-7, with 7 positions matching TRBD1. Looked up from germline, CDR1 is KGHSH and CDR2 is LQKENI. The junction had 4 bases not matched to a gene; V was cut back by 3 bases and J by 5 bases. CDR3 length: 13 residues. In nucleotides, the CDR3 is TGTGCCAGCTCACCTGACAGGGTCCACGAGCAGTACTTC. It codes for CASSPDRVHEQYF.

This clone came up once. The CDR3 spells CASSAHLSYEQYF. CDR3 in DNA: TGTGCCAGCAGCGCACATCTTTCCTACGAGCAGTACTTC. The chain recombines TRBV9 with TRBJ2-7; D gene unclear. CDR3 length equals 13 residues. Germline CDR1 is SGDLS and CDR2 is YYNGEE. V was pared by 3 bases and J by 1 base, with 8 bases between.

The chain recombines TRBV16 with TRBJ2-3; 9 bases match TRBD2. V was pared by 4 bases and J by 5 bases, with 10 bases of the junction left unmatched. This CDR3 contains 16 residues. From germline, CDR1 is KGHSY and CDR2 FQNENV. The CDR3 DNA reads TGTGCCAGCAGCCGCGGGACTAGCACTACGGGAGATACGCAGTATTTT. Amino acids: CASSRGTSTTGDTQYF.

Here the CDR3 reads CASSLEVNSPLHF. The CDR3 DNA is TGCGCCAGCAGCTTAGAGGTGAATTCACCCCTCCACTTT. V usage is TRBV5-1 and J usage is TRBJ1-6; D not resolved. The CDR3 sequence is 13 residues long. Germline V gene lookup returns CDR1 SGHRS and CDR2 YFSETQ. Trimming left V 2 bases short and J 7 bases short, with 7 bases between.

The chain is built from TRBV28 and TRBJ1-2; D is uncertain. The V gene's germline CDR1 is MDHEN and CDR2 SYDVKM. The CDR3 has 13 residues. V dropped 11 bases and J dropped 8 bases, with 21 bases sitting between them. CDR3 sequence (DNA): TGTGCCTCATCCTTAGGACTGTCAGGCGGCTACACCTTC. Its protein product is CASSLGLSGGYTF.

The genes are TRBV6-5 and TRBJ1-2, with 8 positions matching TRBD1. This CDR3 has 12 residues. The germline V gene encodes CDR1 MNHEY and CDR2 SVGAGI. V trimming: 7 bases; J trimming: 4 bases; junction bases outside the gene matches: 2. In DNA form, the CDR3 reads TGTGCCAGCAACGGACAGGGCTATGGCTACACCTTC. Translating it yields CASNGQGYGYTF.

In the case of this clone: The sample carries other DNA sequences with the same CDR3. The CDR3 sequence is CASSPTGNTEAFF. CDR3 sequence (DNA): TGTGCCAGCAGCCCGACGGGGAACACTGAAGCTTTCTTT. V is TRBV7-6 and J is TRBJ1-1; D call uncertain. V dropped 5 bases and J dropped 1 base, with 8 bases sitting between them. Looked up from germline, CDR1 is SGHVS and CDR2 is FNYEAQ. The length of the CDR3 is 13 residues.

This chain uses TRBV9 with TRBJ1-2, with TRBD1 matching 8 bases. The germline V gene has CDR1 SGDLS and CDR2 YYNGEE. The CDR3 loop spans 16 amino acids. The V gene end was trimmed by 0 bases and the J gene end by 2 bases; junction bases not matched to a gene: 6. The CDR3 loop reads CASSVGVAGGNYGYTF. The DNA of the CDR3 is TGTGCCAGCAGCGTAGGAGTCGCAGGGGGCAACTATGGCTACACCTTC.

The V gene is TRBV30, the J gene TRBJ1-1; no firm D call. The CDR3 totals 15 residues. The V gene's germline CDR1 is GTSNPN and CDR2 SVGIG (reference sequence). With 0 bases removed from V and 3 bases from J, the gap between germline ends came to 14 bases. CDR3 loop: CAWSVLLRRDTEAFF. The CDR3, as DNA: TGTGCCTGGAGTGTACTATTGAGGAGAGACACTGAAGCTTTCTTT.

The gene calls are TRBV3-1 (or the pseudogene TRBV3-2) and TRBJ1-2; 7 bases line up with TRBD1. J lost 3 bases, V lost 4 bases, and 2 bases had no gene match. The CDR3 is 13 amino acids. CDR1 and CDR2 (germline): LGHDT, YNNKEL (reference sequence). The DNA for the CDR3 is TGTGCCAGCAGCCCGGGGACAGACTATGGCTACACCTTC. Residues: CASSPGTDYGYTF.

This clone was detected only once. This chain uses TRBV28 with TRBJ2-7, with D perhaps TRBD1 (5 bases). Germline V gives CDR1 MDHEN, CDR2 SYDVKM. V was clipped by 5 bases and J by 4 bases, with 9 bases between them. There are 12 residues in the CDR3. This CDR3 reads CASSAQGYEQYF. CDR3 nucleotide sequence: TGTGCCAGCAGTGCCCAGGGTTACGAGCAGTACTTC.

The chain carries TRBV10-2 and TRBJ1-1, with no clear D. The CDR3 runs to 16 residues. The V end was cut by 4 bases, the J end by 5 bases, with 20 bases between. CDR1 WSHSY and CDR2 SAAADI come from the germline V gene. The CDR3 loop is CASSGDSLPGGTEAFF. CDR3 nucleotides: TGCGCCAGCAGTGGTGATAGCCTGCCCGGAGGGACTGAAGCTTTCTTT.

This rearrangement joins TRBV3-1 (or the pseudogene TRBV3-2) to TRBJ2-6, with 8 bases aligning to TRBD1. Germline lookup yields CDR1 LGHDT and CDR2 YNNKEL (reference sequence). V was clipped by 1 base and J by 0 bases; unmatched bases: 2. This CDR3 has 17 residues. The CDR3 loop is CASSQGTGNSGANVLTF. The CDR3 coding sequence is TGTGCCAGCAGCCAAGGGACAGGGAACTCTGGGGCCAACGTCCTGACTTTC.

The J gene is TRBJ1-1, the V gene TRBV12-3 or TRBV12-4; D uncertain. V was pared by 4 bases and J by 10 bases, with 13 bases between. The CDR3 totals 12 residues. DNA for the CDR3: TGTGCCAGCAGTTATTCGTCCTACAGAGCTTTCTTT. It is translated as CASSYSSYRAFF.

The J gene is TRBJ2-7, the V gene TRBV7-8, with 9 bases that match TRBD1. The germline CDR1 and CDR2 sequences are SGHVS and FQNEAQ. The V and J ends lost 4 bases and 6 bases, in that order; junction bases with no gene match: 10. The length of the CDR3 is 15 residues. This CDR3 reads CASSSRRTGDLEQYF. The CDR3 nucleotides are TGTGCCAGCAGCTCCCGACGGACAGGGGACCTCGAGCAGTACTTC.